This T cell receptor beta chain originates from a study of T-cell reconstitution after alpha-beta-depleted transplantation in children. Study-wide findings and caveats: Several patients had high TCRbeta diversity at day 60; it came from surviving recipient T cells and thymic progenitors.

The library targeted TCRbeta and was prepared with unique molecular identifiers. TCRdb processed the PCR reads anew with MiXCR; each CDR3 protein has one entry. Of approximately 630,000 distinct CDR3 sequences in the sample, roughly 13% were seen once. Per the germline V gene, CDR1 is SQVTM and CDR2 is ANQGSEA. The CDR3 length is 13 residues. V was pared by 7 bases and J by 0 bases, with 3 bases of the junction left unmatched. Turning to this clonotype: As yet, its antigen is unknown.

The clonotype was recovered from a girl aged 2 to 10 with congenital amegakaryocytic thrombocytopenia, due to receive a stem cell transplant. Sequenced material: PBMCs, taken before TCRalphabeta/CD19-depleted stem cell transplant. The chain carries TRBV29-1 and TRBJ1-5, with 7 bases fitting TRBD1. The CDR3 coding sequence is TGCAGCGCTAGGGACAGTAGCAATCAGCCCCAGCATTTT. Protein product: CSARDSSNQPQHF.